These T cell receptor beta chains were read from a single sample in a study of CXCR3-negative and CXCR3-positive naive CD8 T cells. TCRdb reprocessed the 5' RACE reads and keeps a single row for each CDR3 protein, giving no DNA. The sample holds 55,000 to 70,000 distinct CDR3 sequences. Sequenced material: memory CD8+ T cells from blood. These receptors all stem from a human donor in good health. Some clones in this sample may be carry-over from other donors' samples. Both conserved end residues are part of each CDR3. Fields, in order: CDR3 protein, J gene, V gene.

CSARQRDNEQFF | TRBJ2-1 | TRBV20-1
CASSLSTGGDPYEQYF | TRBJ2-7 | TRBV7-9
CASSLGGPTDTQYF | TRBJ2-3 | TRBV6-4
CASSFSAGGFSTDTQYF | TRBJ2-3 | TRBV7-9
CASSLGLAEYNEQFF | TRBJ2-1 | TRBV3-1
CASSYSPNGEVEAFF | TRBJ1-1 | TRBV12-3/TRBV12-4
CASRPAEGDETQYF | TRBJ2-5 | TRBV7-9
CSARDTVYEQFF | TRBJ2-1 | TRBV20-1
CSAAPFRTNRDLEELRGNTIYF | TRBJ1-3 | TRBV20-1
CASSPSDRGAGWFNEQFF | TRBJ2-1 | TRBV7-8
CSVEWVGFSSTDTQYF | TRBJ2-3 | TRBV29-1
CSAPLTPGLAALNQETQYF | TRBJ2-5 | TRBV20-1
CSVLPDPHGYTF | TRBJ1-2 | TRBV29-1
CASGLNGYNEQFF | TRBJ2-1 | TRBV11-2
CASSQQGDEQYF | TRBJ2-7 | TRBV7-9
CSVEVPLAGEETQYF | TRBJ2-5 | TRBV29-1
CASSSPPGLAYEQYF | TRBJ2-7 | TRBV12-3/TRBV12-4
CAISGPPGLADLTDTQYF | TRBJ2-3 | TRBV10-3
CATSRDWDVYEQYF | TRBJ2-7 | TRBV15
CSPSVGTDTQYF | TRBJ2-3 | TRBV29-1
CASSPRTAESYNQPQHF | TRBJ1-5 | TRBV4-2
CSVTAGAYNEQFF | TRBJ2-1 | TRBV29-1
CSVGGGRAGYTGELFF | TRBJ2-2 | TRBV29-1
CSARDGRDLNEQFF | TRBJ2-1 | TRBV20-1
CASSHGGEYEQYF | TRBJ2-7 | TRBV4-2
CASGQASGNTEAFF | TRBJ1-1 | TRBV6-5
CASSTTGGDYNEQFF | TRBJ2-1 | TRBV18
CASSLSLSYNEQFF | TRBJ2-1 | TRBV5-1
CASRALSEDEQYF | TRBJ2-7 | TRBV12-3/TRBV12-4
CASGWQDTGELFF | TRBJ2-2 | TRBV6-2/TRBV6-3
CASSQTDRAGGLYNEQFF | TRBJ2-1 | TRBV4-3
CASSSGIGINEQFF | TRBJ2-1 | TRBV5-4
CASSSPANSYEQYF | TRBJ2-7 | TRBV12-3/TRBV12-4
CSVWLGQGAGETQYF | TRBJ2-5 | TRBV29-1
CASTTGDEQFF | TRBJ2-1 | TRBV28
CASSELRSFNYGYTF | TRBJ1-2 | TRBV2
CATSRAGLPIGEQFF | TRBJ2-1 | TRBV15
CASRGLGQGSGYNEQFF | TRBJ2-1 | TRBV6-5
CSARVGLANSYEQYF | TRBJ2-7 | TRBV20-1
CASSYGQGGTSRQFF | TRBJ2-1 | TRBV3-1
CSVWTQNTEAFF | TRBJ1-1 | TRBV29-1
CASSGQETQYF | TRBJ2-5 | TRBV18
CSARGEGLAGTDTQYF | TRBJ2-3 | TRBV20-1
CSASPYRASGFDNEQFF | TRBJ2-1 | TRBV20-1
CASSQDYIQPQHF | TRBJ1-5 | TRBV4-3
CSVESKNTEAFF | TRBJ1-1 | TRBV29-1